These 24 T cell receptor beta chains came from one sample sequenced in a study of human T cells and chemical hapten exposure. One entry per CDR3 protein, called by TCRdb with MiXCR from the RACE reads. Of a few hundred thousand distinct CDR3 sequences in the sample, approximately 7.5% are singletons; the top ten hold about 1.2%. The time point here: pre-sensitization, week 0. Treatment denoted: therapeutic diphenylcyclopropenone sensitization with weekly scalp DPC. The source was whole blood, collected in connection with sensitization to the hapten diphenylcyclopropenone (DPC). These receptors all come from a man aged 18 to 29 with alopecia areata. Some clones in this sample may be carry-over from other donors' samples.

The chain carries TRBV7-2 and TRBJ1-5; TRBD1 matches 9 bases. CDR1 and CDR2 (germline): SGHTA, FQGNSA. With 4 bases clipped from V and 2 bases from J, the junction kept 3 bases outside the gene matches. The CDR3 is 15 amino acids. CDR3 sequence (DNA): TGTGCCAGCAGCTCCCGGACAGGGGGCAATCAGCCCCAGCATTTT. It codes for CASSSRTGGNQPQHF.

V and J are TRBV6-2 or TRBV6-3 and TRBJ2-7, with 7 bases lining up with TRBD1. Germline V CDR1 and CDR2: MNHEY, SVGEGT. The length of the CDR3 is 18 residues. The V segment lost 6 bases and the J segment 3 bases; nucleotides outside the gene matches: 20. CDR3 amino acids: CASSPGTETTGAFYEQYF. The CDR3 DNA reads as TGTGCCAGCAGCCCCGGGACCGAGACAACAGGGGCTTTCTACGAGCAGTACTTC.

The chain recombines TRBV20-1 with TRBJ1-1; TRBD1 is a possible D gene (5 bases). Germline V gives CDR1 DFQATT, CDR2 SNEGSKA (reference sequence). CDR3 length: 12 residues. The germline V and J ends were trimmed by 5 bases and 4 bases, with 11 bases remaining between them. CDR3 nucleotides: TGCAGTGCTTCGAGGGGCCCCACTGAAGCTTTCTTT. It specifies CSASRGPTEAFF.

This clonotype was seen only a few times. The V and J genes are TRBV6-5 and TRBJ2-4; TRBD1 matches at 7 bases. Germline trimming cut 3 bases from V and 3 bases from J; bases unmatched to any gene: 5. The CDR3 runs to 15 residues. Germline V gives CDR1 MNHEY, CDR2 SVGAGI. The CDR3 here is CASSYHRDSKNIQYF. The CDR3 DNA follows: TGTGCCAGCAGTTATCACCGGGACAGCAAAAACATTCAGTACTTC.

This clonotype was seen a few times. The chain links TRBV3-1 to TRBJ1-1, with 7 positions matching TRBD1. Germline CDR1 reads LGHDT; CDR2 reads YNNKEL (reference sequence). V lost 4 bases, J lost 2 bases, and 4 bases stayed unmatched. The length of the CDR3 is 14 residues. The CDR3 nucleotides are TGTGCCAGCAGCCCGACAGGGTCAAACACTGAAGCTTTCTTT. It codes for CASSPTGSNTEAFF. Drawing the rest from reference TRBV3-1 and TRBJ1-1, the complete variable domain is DTAVSQTPKYLVTQMGNDKSIKCEQNLGHDTMYWYKQDSKKFLKIMFSYNNKELIINETVPNRFSPKSPDKAHLNLHINSLELGDSAVYFCASSPTGSNTEAFFGQGTRLTVV.

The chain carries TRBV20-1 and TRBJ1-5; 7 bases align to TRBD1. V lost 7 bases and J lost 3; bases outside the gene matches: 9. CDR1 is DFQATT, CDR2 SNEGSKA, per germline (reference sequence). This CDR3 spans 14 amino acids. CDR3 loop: CSVQGGTVNQPQHF. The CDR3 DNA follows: TGCAGTGTCCAGGGGGGGACAGTCAATCAGCCCCAGCATTTT.

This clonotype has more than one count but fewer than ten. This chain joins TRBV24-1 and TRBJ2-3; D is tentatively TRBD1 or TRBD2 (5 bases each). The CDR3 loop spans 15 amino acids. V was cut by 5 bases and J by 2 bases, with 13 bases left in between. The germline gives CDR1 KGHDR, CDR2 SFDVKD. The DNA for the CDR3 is TGTGCCACCAGTGGAGGGGTGGGAATCACAGATACGCAGTATTTT. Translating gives CATSGGVGITDTQYF.

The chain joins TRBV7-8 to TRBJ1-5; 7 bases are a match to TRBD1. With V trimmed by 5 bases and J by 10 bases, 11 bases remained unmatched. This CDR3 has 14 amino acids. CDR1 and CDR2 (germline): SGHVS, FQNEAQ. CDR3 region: CASSPGQEPQPQHF. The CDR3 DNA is TGTGCCAGCAGCCCAGGACAGGAGCCCCAACCCCAGCATTTT.

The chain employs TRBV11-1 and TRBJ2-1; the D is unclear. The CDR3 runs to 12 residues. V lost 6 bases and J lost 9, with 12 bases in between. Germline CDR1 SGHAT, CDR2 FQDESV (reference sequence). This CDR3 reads CASRQLWGEQFF. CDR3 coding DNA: TGTGCCAGCAGACAATTATGGGGTGAGCAGTTCTTC. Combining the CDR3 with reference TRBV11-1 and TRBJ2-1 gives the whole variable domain EAEVAQSPRYKITEKSQAVAFWCDPISGHATLYWYRQILGQGPELLVQFQDESVVDDSQLPKDRFSAERLKGVDSTLKIQPAELGDSAMYLCASRQLWGEQFFGPGTRLTVL.

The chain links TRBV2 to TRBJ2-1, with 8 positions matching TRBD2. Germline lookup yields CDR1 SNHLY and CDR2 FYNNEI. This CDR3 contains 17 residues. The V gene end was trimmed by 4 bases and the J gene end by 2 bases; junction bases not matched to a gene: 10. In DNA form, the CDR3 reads TGTGCCAGCAGTGTCCCGGGGGGGGGTAACCCCTACAATGAGCAGTTCTTC. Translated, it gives CASSVPGGGNPYNEQFF.

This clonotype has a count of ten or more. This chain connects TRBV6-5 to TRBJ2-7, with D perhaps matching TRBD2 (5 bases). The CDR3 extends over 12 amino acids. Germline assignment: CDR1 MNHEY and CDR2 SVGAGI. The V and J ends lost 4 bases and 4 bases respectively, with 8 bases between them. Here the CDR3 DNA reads TGTGCCAGCAGTTCCAGAGGGTACGAGCAGTACTTC. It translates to CASSSRGYEQYF.

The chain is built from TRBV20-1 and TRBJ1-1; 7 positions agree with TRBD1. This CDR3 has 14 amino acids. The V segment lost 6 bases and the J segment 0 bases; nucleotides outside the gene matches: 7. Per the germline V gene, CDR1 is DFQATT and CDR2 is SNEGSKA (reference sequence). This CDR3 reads CSAKRDSVNTEAFF. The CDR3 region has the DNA TGCAGTGCAAAACGGGACAGCGTGAACACTGAAGCTTTCTTT.

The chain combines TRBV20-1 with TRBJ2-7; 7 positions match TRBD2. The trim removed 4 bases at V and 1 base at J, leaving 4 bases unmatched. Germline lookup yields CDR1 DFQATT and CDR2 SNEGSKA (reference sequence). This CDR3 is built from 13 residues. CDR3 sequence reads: CSATSGASYEQYF. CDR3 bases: TGCAGTGCTACCAGCGGGGCTTCCTACGAGCAGTACTTC.

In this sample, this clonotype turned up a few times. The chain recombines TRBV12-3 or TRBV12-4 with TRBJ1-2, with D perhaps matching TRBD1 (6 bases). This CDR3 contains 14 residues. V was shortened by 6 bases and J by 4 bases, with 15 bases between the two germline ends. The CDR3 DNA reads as TGTGCCAGCAGCCCACAGGGAATAAGCTATGGCTACACCTTC. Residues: CASSPQGISYGYTF.

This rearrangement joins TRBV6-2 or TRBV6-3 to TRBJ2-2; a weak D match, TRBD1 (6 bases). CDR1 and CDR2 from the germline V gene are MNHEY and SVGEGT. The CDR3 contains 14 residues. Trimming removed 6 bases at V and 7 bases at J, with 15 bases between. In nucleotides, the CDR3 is TGTGCCAGCAGACCCGACAGGTACATCGGGGAGCTGTTTTTT. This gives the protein CASRPDRYIGELFF.

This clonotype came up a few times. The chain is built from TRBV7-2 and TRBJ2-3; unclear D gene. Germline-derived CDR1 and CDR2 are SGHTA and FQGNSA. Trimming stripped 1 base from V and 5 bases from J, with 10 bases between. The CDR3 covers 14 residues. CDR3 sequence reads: CASSLGSARDTQYF. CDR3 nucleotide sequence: TGTGCCAGCAGCTTAGGCTCGGCCCGAGATACGCAGTATTTT.

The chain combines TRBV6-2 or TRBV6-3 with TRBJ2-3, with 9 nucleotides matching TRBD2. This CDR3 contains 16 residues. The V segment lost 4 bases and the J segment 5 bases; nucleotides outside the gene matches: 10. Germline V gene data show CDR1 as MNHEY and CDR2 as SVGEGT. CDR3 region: CASSLRGGGRVDTQYF. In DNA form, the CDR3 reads TGTGCCAGCAGTTTGCGGGGGGGGGGCCGCGTAGATACGCAGTATTTT.

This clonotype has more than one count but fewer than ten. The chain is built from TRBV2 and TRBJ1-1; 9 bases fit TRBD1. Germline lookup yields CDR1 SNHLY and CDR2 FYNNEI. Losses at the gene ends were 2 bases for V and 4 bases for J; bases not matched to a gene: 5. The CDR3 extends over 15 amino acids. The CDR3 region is CASSETGGGGTEAFF. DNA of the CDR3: TGTGCCAGCAGTGAAACAGGGGGCGGGGGCACTGAAGCTTTCTTT.

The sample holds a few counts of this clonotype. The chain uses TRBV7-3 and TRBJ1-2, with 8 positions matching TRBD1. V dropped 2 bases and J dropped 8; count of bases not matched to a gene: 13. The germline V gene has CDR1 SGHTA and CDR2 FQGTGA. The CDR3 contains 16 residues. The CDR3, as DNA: TGTGCCAGCAGCTTACTCAGACAGGGGAGGAAGAAAGGCTACACCTTC. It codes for CASSLLRQGRKKGYTF.

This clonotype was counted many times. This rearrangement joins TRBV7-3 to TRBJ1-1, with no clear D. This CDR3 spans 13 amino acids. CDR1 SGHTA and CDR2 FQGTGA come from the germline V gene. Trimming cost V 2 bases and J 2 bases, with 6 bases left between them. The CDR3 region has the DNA TGTGCCAGCAGCTTATGGCGCAACACTGAAGCTTTCTTT. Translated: CASSLWRNTEAFF.

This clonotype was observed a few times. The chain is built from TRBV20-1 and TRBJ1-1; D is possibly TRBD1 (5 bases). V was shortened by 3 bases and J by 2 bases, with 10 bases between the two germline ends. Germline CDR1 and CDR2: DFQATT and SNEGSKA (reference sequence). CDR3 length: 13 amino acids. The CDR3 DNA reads TGCAGTGCTAGCCGGGACTCAAACACTGAAGCTTTCTTT. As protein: CSASRDSNTEAFF.

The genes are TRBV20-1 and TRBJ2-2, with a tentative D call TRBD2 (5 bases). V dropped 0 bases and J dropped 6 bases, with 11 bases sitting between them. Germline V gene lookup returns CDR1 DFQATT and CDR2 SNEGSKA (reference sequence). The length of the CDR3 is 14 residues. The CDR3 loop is CSAREGGQPGELFF. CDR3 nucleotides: TGCAGTGCTAGAGAGGGCGGGCAGCCCGGGGAGCTGTTTTTT.

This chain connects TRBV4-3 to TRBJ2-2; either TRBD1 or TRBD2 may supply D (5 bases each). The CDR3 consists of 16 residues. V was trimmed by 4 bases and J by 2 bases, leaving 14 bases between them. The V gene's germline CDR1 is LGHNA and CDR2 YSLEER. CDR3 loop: CASSPRWGKNTGELFF. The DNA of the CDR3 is TGCGCCAGCAGCCCGCGGTGGGGGAAAAACACCGGGGAGCTGTTTTTT.

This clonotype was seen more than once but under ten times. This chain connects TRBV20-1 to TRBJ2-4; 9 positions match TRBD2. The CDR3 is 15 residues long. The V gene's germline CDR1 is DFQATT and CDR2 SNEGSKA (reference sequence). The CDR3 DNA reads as TGCAGCCGGACTAGCGAGATCCTAGCCAAAAACATTCAGTACTTC. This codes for CSRTSEILAKNIQYF.